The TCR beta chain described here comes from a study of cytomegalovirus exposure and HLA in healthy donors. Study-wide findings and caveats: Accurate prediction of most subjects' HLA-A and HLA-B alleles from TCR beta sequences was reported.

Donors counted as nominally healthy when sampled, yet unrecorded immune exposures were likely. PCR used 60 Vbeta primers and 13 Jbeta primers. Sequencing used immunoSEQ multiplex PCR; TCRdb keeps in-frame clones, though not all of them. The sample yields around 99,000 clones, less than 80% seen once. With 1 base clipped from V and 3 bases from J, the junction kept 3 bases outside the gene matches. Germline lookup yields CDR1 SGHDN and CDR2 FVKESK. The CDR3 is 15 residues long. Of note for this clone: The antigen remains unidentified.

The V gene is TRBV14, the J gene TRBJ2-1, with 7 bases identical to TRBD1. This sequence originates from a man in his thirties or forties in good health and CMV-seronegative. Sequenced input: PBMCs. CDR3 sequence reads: CASSQASGGYNEQFF. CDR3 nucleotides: TGTGCCAGCAGCCAAGCTTCAGGGGGCTACAATGAGCAGTTCTTC.